This T cell receptor (beta chain) was identified in a study of long-term antiretroviral therapy in people with HIV. Sequencing relied on immunoSEQ assay v3.0, run at survey level. The data were produced by immunoSEQ multiplex PCR, yet TCRdb's version contains in-frame clones alone and is incomplete. The data contain 30,000 to 40,000 clones, just under 95% of them singletons. This CDR3 has 14 residues. Trimming removed 8 bases from V and 1 base from J, with 14 bases in between. CDR1 is SGHVS and CDR2 is FQNEAQ in the germline V gene. The material was unsorted PBMCs, obtained 4.1 years after starting antiretroviral therapy. The chain is built from TRBV7-8 and TRBJ1-1; no clear D gene. This TCR was recovered from a woman aged 50 to 60 with HIV. The CDR3 region is CASGSGYSNTEAFF. The CDR3, as DNA: TGTGCCAGCGGGTCGGGCTACTCGAACACTGAAGCTTTCTTT.